This entry features one T cell receptor beta chain sequence. These data originate in a study of shared clonotypes between healthy human individuals. Only in-frame clones appear in the TCRdb table, and some are missing; sequencing was by immunoSEQ multiplex PCR. Of under 650,000 clones listed, about 96% were seen once; the top ten hold about 0.057%. With V trimmed by 4 bases and J by 3 bases, 5 bases remained unmatched. CDR1 is SGHRS and CDR2 is YFSETQ in the germline V gene. The CDR3 is 16 residues long. V gene TRBV5-1 combines with J gene TRBJ2-3, with TRBD2 matching 13 bases. Sequenced: naive CD4+ T cells sorted from blood. As for subset: CD45RA+ positively selected. The TCR was taken from a woman under 40 in good health. CDR3 sequence reads: CASSLGTSGITDTQYF. The CDR3 DNA reads TGCGCCAGCAGCCTGGGGACTAGCGGGATTACAGATACGCAGTATTTT.